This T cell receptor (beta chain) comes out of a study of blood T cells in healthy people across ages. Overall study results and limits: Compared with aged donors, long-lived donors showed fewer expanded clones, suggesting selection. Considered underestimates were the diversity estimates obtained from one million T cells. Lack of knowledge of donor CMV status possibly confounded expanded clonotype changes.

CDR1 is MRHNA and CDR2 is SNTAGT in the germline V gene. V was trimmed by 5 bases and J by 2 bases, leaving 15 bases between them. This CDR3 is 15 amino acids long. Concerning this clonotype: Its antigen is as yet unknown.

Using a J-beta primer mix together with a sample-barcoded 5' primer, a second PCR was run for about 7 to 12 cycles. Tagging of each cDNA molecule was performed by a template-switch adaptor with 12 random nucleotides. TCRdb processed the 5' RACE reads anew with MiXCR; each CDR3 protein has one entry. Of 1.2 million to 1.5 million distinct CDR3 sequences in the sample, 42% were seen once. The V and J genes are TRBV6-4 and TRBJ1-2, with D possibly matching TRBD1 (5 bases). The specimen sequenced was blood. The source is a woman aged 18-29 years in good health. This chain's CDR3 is CASSTNQGFNYGYTF. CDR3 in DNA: TGTGCCAGCAGTACAAACCAGGGATTCAACTATGGCTACACCTTC.